This T cell receptor (beta chain) was captured in a study of blood T cell repertoires in COVID-19. The wider study: The origin of the acute and convalescent COVID-19 samples was the United States, Italy and Spain. PBMCs, B-cell-depleted T cells, or T cells were the source of the cDNA or gDNA that made up the material.

The CDR3 consists of 13 residues. Per the germline V gene, CDR1 is MDHEN and CDR2 is SYDVKM. V was clipped by 8 bases and J by 8 bases, with 19 bases between them. Under the authors' procedure: Amplification of reference gene primers was used by the study to estimate nucleated cell counts. Method: immunoSEQ multiplex PCR; TCRdb's copy keeps in-frame clones and lacks some. That table gives V, J and clone size, and the DNA gave D and trimming. The sample carries about 89,000 clones, approximately 89% recorded once. The sample consisted of peripheral blood. The chain combines TRBV28 with TRBJ2-7, with a possible D match to TRBD2 (5 bases). This clonotype was obtained from a man in his 60s with acute or convalescent COVID-19. CDR3 nucleotide sequence: TGTGCCAGCTACCCCCTTGCGGGTGTACAGCAGTACTTC. As protein: CASYPLAGVQQYF.